The 32 T cell receptor beta chains reported below all come from one sample, sequenced in a study of CD8 T cells in Susac syndrome (dated by TCRdb to between 2017 and 2020). Preparation of the library involved the immunoSEQ multiplex PCR assay. RNA was extracted with the RNeasy kit and roughly 0.45 to 1 ug was reverse transcribed using random hexamers. TCRdb ran its own pipeline on the public reads, namely fastp trimming at Q25 and MiXCR clone calling, and kept in-frame beta chains. Rows are unified per CDR3 protein, each entry keeping the most common DNA and genes. The sample contains a few hundred thousand distinct CDR3 sequences, around 96% of them found a single time. The top ten hold about 0.091% of the sample. What was sequenced was CD4+ T cells from PBMCs. These receptors were collected from a human donor with multiple sclerosis.

The V call is TRBV30, the J call TRBJ1-3; D is possibly TRBD1 (5 bases). CDR3 length: 13 residues. V lost 4 bases to trimming and J lost 1 base, with 8 bases between them. Germline CDR1 reads GTSNPN; CDR2 reads SVGIG (reference sequence). CDR3 amino acids: CAWKGPSGNTIYF. CDR3 nucleotide sequence: TGTGCCTGGAAGGGACCATCTGGAAACACCATATATTTT.

The CDR3, as DNA: TGTGCCAGCAGCCCGGGGTACCGGAACGAGCAGTACTTC. This gives the protein CASSPGYRNEQYF. This chain joins TRBV7-9 and TRBJ2-7, with D perhaps matching TRBD2 (5 bases). CDR3 length: 13 amino acids. CDR1 and CDR2 (germline): SEHNR, FQNEAQ (reference sequence). Trimming removed 5 bases from V and 5 bases from J, with 13 bases in between.

This clonotype has only a few counts. The V call is TRBV30, the J call TRBJ2-3, with TRBD2 matching 8 bases. The CDR3 totals 12 residues. Trimming removed 4 bases from V and 12 bases from J; junction bases left unmatched: 9. The germline gives CDR1 GTSNPN, CDR2 SVGIG (reference sequence). This CDR3 is CAWIQGTRSQYF. The CDR3 bases are TGTGCCTGGATCCAGGGGACTAGAAGTCAGTATTTT. The variable domain in full, with the rest retrieved from reference TRBV30 and TRBJ2-3, is SQTIHQWPATLVQPVGSPLSLECTVEGTSNPNLYWYRQAAGRGLQLLFYSVGIGQISSEVPQNLSASRPQDRQFILSSKKLLLSDSGFYLCAWIQGTRSQYFGPGTRLTVL.

The genes are TRBV12-3 or TRBV12-4 and TRBJ1-2, with D maybe TRBD1 (6 bases). Trimming stripped 6 bases from V and 5 bases from J, with 16 bases between. This CDR3 is 14 amino acids long. For the CDR3, the DNA is TGTGCCAGCAGCGGGACAACACGTTGGTATGGCTACACCTTC. This codes for CASSGTTRWYGYTF.

V and J are TRBV12-3 or TRBV12-4 and TRBJ2-5; a possible D gene is TRBD2 (6 bases). This CDR3 is 15 amino acids long. Trimming stripped 3 bases from V and 4 bases from J, with 15 bases between. The CDR3 nucleotides are TGTGCCAGCAGTTTTGGAGGGAGTGAGGGAGAGACCCAGTACTTC. It yields the protein CASSFGGSEGETQYF.

The chain is built from TRBV30 and TRBJ2-1, with TRBD2 matching 13 bases. V lost 3 bases to trimming and J lost 8 bases; unmatched junction nucleotides: 7. Germline lookup yields CDR1 GTSNPN and CDR2 SVGIG (reference sequence). The CDR3 spans 15 residues. The CDR3 DNA is TGTGCCTGGAGCCCCAGACTAGCGGGAGGCTATGAGCAGTTCTTC. Translation: CAWSPRLAGGYEQFF.

The rearrangement joins TRBV4-2 to TRBJ2-7; weak D call: TRBD1 (5 bases). CDR1 and CDR2 from the germline V gene are LGHNA and YNFKEQ. V gave up 1 base and J gave up 1 base, with 11 bases separating them. There are 15 residues in the CDR3. The CDR3 is CASSQAADTSYEQYF. The DNA of the CDR3 is TGTGCCAGCAGCCAAGCGGCGGACACATCCTACGAGCAGTACTTC.

The rearrangement links TRBV23-1 to TRBJ2-7, with D unclear. TRBV23-1 is assigned to the ORF class and has an uncertain function. Trimming left V 8 bases short and J 1 base short, with 12 bases between. This CDR3 is 13 amino acids long. For the CDR3, the DNA is TGCGCCAGCGACGCAAGGAGTTCCTACGAGCAGTACTTC. Translating it yields CASDARSSYEQYF.

The chain uses TRBV21-1 and TRBJ1-1. TRBV21-1 is an annotated pseudogene. This CDR3 spans 9 amino acids. CDR3 loop: CASFTEAFF. CDR3 bases: TGTGCCAGCTTCACTGAAGCTTTCTTT.

The V and J genes are TRBV25-1 and TRBJ2-7; maybe TRBD1 (5 bases). CDR3 length: 15 amino acids. Deletions cut 4 bases from V and 4 bases from J, with 17 bases between. Germline V gene lookup returns CDR1 MGHDK and CDR2 SYGVNS. The CDR3 DNA sequence: TGTGCCAGCAGTGCGATAATGGGAAGGGGTTACGAGCAGTACTTC. It yields the protein CASSAIMGRGYEQYF.

The chain is built from TRBV14 and TRBJ2-5; D not resolved. Trimming took 0 bases from V and 9 from J, leaving 17 bases between them. The CDR3 contains 15 residues. The germline gives CDR1 SGHDN, CDR2 FVKESK. The CDR3 loop reads CASSQDLRAVAAQYF. The CDR3 DNA reads as TGTGCCAGCAGCCAAGATTTACGGGCCGTCGCGGCCCAGTACTTC.

The gene calls are TRBV27 and TRBJ2-3; D possibly matches TRBD1 or TRBD2 (5 bases each). V was trimmed by 3 bases and J by 1 base, leaving 11 bases between them. The CDR3 has 15 amino acids. The V gene's germline CDR1 is MNHEY and CDR2 SMNVEV (reference sequence). CDR3 loop: CASSLYEGRTDTQYF. CDR3 nucleotide sequence: TGTGCCAGCAGTTTGTATGAGGGGCGCACAGATACGCAGTATTTT.

The rearrangement links TRBV25-1 to TRBJ2-1, with D possibly being TRBD2 (5 bases). V shed 0 bases and J shed 10 bases, with 7 bases lying between them. Germline CDR1 MGHDK, CDR2 SYGVNS. The length of the CDR3 is 12 residues. CDR3 loop: CASSEYGGEQFF. The DNA of the CDR3 is TGTGCCAGCAGTGAATACGGAGGAGAGCAGTTCTTC.

The V and J genes are TRBV20-1 and TRBJ2-5; D perhaps matches TRBD2 (6 bases). The germline V gene has CDR1 DFQATT and CDR2 SNEGSKA (reference sequence). V lost 6 bases to trimming and J lost 3 bases, with 14 bases between them. The CDR3 totals 13 residues. CDR3 DNA: TGCAGTGCAGGGCGAGGCGGGAAAGAGACCCAGTACTTC. Its protein product is CSAGRGGKETQYF.

The chain employs TRBV5-1 and TRBJ2-4; unclear D gene. V was shortened by 5 bases and J by 5 bases, with 8 bases between the two germline ends. The CDR3 has 12 residues. In germline, CDR1 is SGHRS, CDR2 YFSETQ. The CDR3 nucleotides are TGCGCCAGCAGTTACAGCGAAAACATTCAGTACTTC. Its protein product is CASSYSENIQYF.

This clonotype was seen a single time. This chain uses TRBV11-1 with TRBJ2-1; D unresolved. Germline CDR1 reads SGHAT; CDR2 reads FQDESV (reference sequence). The CDR3 has 14 residues. V was trimmed by 6 bases and J by 0 bases, leaving 9 bases between them. The CDR3 DNA is TGTGCCAGCAGTTCCCGGAACTCCTACAATGAGCAGTTCTTC. As protein: CASSSRNSYNEQFF.

This chain joins TRBV25-1 and TRBJ1-1; tentatively, D is TRBD1 (6 bases). This CDR3 is 13 amino acids long. Germline assignment: CDR1 MGHDK and CDR2 SYGVNS. Trimming shortened V by 2 bases and J by 6 bases, and 10 bases separated the two germline ends. The CDR3 sequence is CASSEQQGSEAFF. The CDR3 region has the DNA TGTGCCAGCAGTGAACAACAGGGTTCTGAAGCTTTCTTT.

This sequence joins TRBV10-3 and TRBJ2-7; 9 positions match TRBD1. The CDR3 covers 15 residues. V gave up 3 bases and J gave up 2 bases; unmatched junction bases: 5. The germline V gene encodes CDR1 ENHRY and CDR2 SYGVKD. CDR3 amino acids: CAISDLGQGAYEQYF. The CDR3 bases are TGTGCCATCAGTGATTTGGGACAGGGTGCCTACGAGCAGTACTTC.

V usage is TRBV4-2 and J usage is TRBJ2-1, with 9 positions matching TRBD2. There are 19 residues in the CDR3. The trim removed 4 bases at V and 10 bases at J, leaving 23 bases unmatched. CDR1 and CDR2 (germline): LGHNA, YNFKEQ. In DNA, the CDR3 is TGTGCCAGCAGCCCCACGGGGCTAGCGGGACTCCCGCCGAGGGGGGAGCAGTTCTTC. Translating it yields CASSPTGLAGLPPRGEQFF.

V gene TRBV12-3 or TRBV12-4 combines with J gene TRBJ1-2; D remains ambiguous. The CDR3 has 14 residues. V gave up 4 bases and J gave up 4 bases, with 13 bases separating them. CDR3 bases: TGTGCCAGCAGTTCGTCTACAGTGAGCTATGGCTACACCTTC. Protein product: CASSSSTVSYGYTF.

V is TRBV7-9 and J is TRBJ1-5; D remains unclear. Germline CDR1 is SEHNR and CDR2 is FQNEAQ (reference sequence). V was clipped by 1 base and J by 0 bases, with 4 bases between them. This CDR3 spans 14 amino acids. Here the CDR3 DNA reads TGTGCCAGCAGCTTAGACCTTAGCAATCAGCCCCAGCATTTT. As protein: CASSLDLSNQPQHF.

In nucleotides, the CDR3 is TGTGCCAGCTCCCCGCGGGGTCCTAGCTCCTACAATGAGCAGTTCTTC. Amino acid sequence: CASSPRGPSSYNEQFF. The chain couples TRBV3-1 to TRBJ2-1; possible D gene TRBD2, 6 bases. This CDR3 has 16 amino acids. Trimming shortened V by 8 bases and J by 0 bases, and 17 bases separated the two germline ends. Germline V lookup: CDR1 LGHDT, CDR2 YNNKEL (reference sequence).

The chain carries TRBV27 and TRBJ2-1; D is uncertain. CDR1 MNHEY and CDR2 SMNVEV come from the germline V gene (reference sequence). There are 15 residues in the CDR3. V was pared by 3 bases and J by 1 base, with 10 bases between. In DNA, the CDR3 is TGTGCCAGCAGTTTTAACGGAGTTTCCTACAATGAGCAGTTCTTC. Translation: CASSFNGVSYNEQFF.

The chain joins TRBV28 to TRBJ2-5, with TRBD2 matching over 7 bases. The ends lost 6 bases at V and 6 bases at J; junction bases unmatched: 10. Germline V gene data show CDR1 as MDHEN and CDR2 as SYDVKM. This CDR3 has 14 amino acids. CDR3 bases: TGTGCCAGCAGCCTCCTCGGGGGGAGACAGACCCAGTACTTC. Its protein product is CASSLLGGRQTQYF. The entire variable domain, with the rest obtained from reference TRBV28 and TRBJ2-5, is as follows: DVKVTQSSRYLVKRTGEKVFLECVQDMDHENMFWYRQDPGLGLRLIYFSYDVKMKEKGDIPEGYSVSREKKERFSLILESASTNQTSMYLCASSLLGGRQTQYFGPGTRLLVL.

This rearrangement joins TRBV7-9 to TRBJ1-2, with TRBD1 as a possible D gene (6 bases). In germline, CDR1 is SEHNR, CDR2 FQNEAQ (reference sequence). The ends were cut back, 2 bases at V and 3 bases at J, with 10 bases in the middle. The CDR3 spans 14 residues. Written as DNA, the CDR3 is TGTGCCAGCAGCTTATCGGAGGGGGACTATGGCTACACCTTC. It is translated as CASSLSEGDYGYTF. Complete variable domain (other parts from reference TRBV7-9 and TRBJ1-2): DTGVSQNPRHKITKRGQNVTFRCDPISEHNRLYWYRQTLGQGPEFLTYFQNEAQLEKSRLLSDRFSAERPKGSFSTLEIQRTEQGDSAMYLCASSLSEGDYGYTFGSGTRLTVV.

V and J are TRBV29-1 and TRBJ2-2; possibly TRBD1 for D (6 bases). CDR3 length: 13 residues. CDR1 and CDR2 (germline): SQVTM, ANQGSEA. V was trimmed by 4 bases and J by 7 bases, leaving 13 bases between them. CDR3 coding DNA: TGCAGCGTTGGGGACACCCAGATCGGGGAGCTGTTTTTT. Translating it yields CSVGDTQIGELFF.

This rearrangement joins TRBV30 to TRBJ2-1, with 7 bases that match TRBD2. Germline V gene sequence: CDR1 GTSNPN, CDR2 SVGIG (reference sequence). This CDR3 is built from 12 residues. With V trimmed by 4 bases and J by 15 bases, 12 bases remained unmatched. The CDR3 region is CAWKGWREGLFF. CDR3 in DNA: TGTGCCTGGAAAGGGTGGAGGGAGGGCTTGTTCTTC.

This chain uses TRBV14 with TRBJ2-2; D gene unclear. From germline, CDR1 is SGHDN and CDR2 FVKESK. V lost 0 bases and J lost 8, with 7 bases in between. This CDR3 contains 13 residues. CDR3 nucleotides: TGTGCCAGCAGCCAAGATCTCCGAGGGGAGCTGTTTTTT. Translating it yields CASSQDLRGELFF.

This rearrangement joins TRBV12-3 or TRBV12-4 to TRBJ1-1, with 8 bases identical to TRBD1. J lost 2 bases, V lost 2 bases, and 7 bases had no gene match. The CDR3 is 16 amino acids. The CDR3 sequence: CASSLSPGQANTEAFF. CDR3 in DNA: TGTGCCAGCAGTTTAAGCCCGGGACAGGCCAACACTGAAGCTTTCTTT.

The V gene is TRBV20-1, the J gene TRBJ2-1; D remains unclear. There are 13 residues in the CDR3. CDR1 and CDR2 from the germline V gene are DFQATT and SNEGSKA (reference sequence). V gave up 3 bases and J gave up 3 bases, with 9 bases separating them. CDR3 amino acids: CSASEGYYNEQFF. The CDR3 region has the DNA TGCAGTGCTAGTGAAGGTTACTACAATGAGCAGTTCTTC.

The chain is built from TRBV7-8 and TRBJ2-5; D is undetermined. The CDR3 has 14 amino acids. The V gene lost 1 base and the J gene lost 5 bases, with 11 bases spanning the gap. CDR1 is SGHVS, CDR2 FQNEAQ, per germline. The chain's CDR3 is CASSLVAALETQYF. The CDR3 bases are TGTGCCAGCAGCTTAGTAGCAGCCCTGGAGACCCAGTACTTC.

The genes are TRBV29-1 and TRBJ1-5, with 9 bases lining up with TRBD1. Germline V gene lookup returns CDR1 SQVTM and CDR2 ANQGSEA. Trimming removed 5 bases from V and 6 bases from J; junction bases left unmatched: 5. The CDR3 is 13 amino acids. For the CDR3, the DNA is TGCAGCGTTAGGACAGGGGATTCTCAGCCCCAGCATTTT. Its translation: CSVRTGDSQPQHF.